Shown below are 31 T cell receptor beta chains from a single sample sequenced in a study of cytomegalovirus exposure and HLA in healthy donors (dated by TCRdb to between 2016 and 2019). The method behind the library was the immunoSEQ multiplex PCR assay. TCRdb re-hosts the immuneACCESS table, in-frame sequences only. Its copies lack some clones; in the studies checked, an unresolved V gene accounts for under half of them, and the cause for the rest is not known. Counted in this sample were tens of thousands of clones; roughly 90% of them appeared once. 3.5% to 4% of the sample is in the top ten clones. Source material: PBMCs. The receptors here all came from a woman under 30 in good health and CMV-seropositive.

The V and J genes are TRBV28 and TRBJ1-5; no clear D gene. Germline V gene sequence: CDR1 MDHEN, CDR2 SYDVKM. Trimming took 8 bases from V and 0 from J, leaving 17 bases between them. This CDR3 has 16 amino acids. CDR3 in amino acids: CASSAGSSYSNQPQHF. The CDR3 nucleotides read TGTGCCAGCTCGGCTGGGAGTAGCTATAGCAATCAGCCCCAGCATTTT.

For this clone: One junction end does not reproduce the germline sequence, and a read error may be involved. This chain joins TRBV10-1 and TRBJ2-7; D may be TRBD2 (6 bases). Germline V CDR1 and CDR2: WNHNN, SYGVQD (reference sequence). The CDR3 consists of 12 residues. The CDR3 region has the DNA TGCGCCAGGAGGGACTCCTCCGACGAGCAGTACTTC. Translated, it gives CARRDSSDEQYF.

This chain uses TRBV9 with TRBJ2-7, with 9 positions matching TRBD1. The germline gives CDR1 SGDLS, CDR2 YYNGEE. The CDR3 totals 15 residues. The V gene end was trimmed by 3 bases and the J gene end by 7 bases; junction bases not matched to a gene: 11. The CDR3 reads CASSASGTGWGEQYF. CDR3 nucleotide sequence: TGTGCCAGCAGCGCCTCCGGGACAGGGTGGGGAGAGCAGTACTTC.

The V and J genes are TRBV6-4 and TRBJ2-7; D is possibly TRBD1 (6 bases). The CDR3 loop spans 15 amino acids. V lost 1 base and J 5 bases, leaving 15 bases between the germline ends. CDR1 is MRHNA and CDR2 is SNTAGT in the germline V gene. The CDR3 loop is CASSDFGTAGDEQYF. The CDR3 DNA reads as TGTGCCAGCAGTGACTTCGGGACGGCAGGGGACGAGCAGTACTTC.

The J gene is TRBJ2-2, the V gene TRBV7-9, with 7 bases lining up with TRBD1. The CDR3 loop spans 15 amino acids. The V gene end was trimmed by 5 bases and the J gene end by 4 bases; junction bases not matched to a gene: 7. Germline V gene lookup returns CDR1 SEHNR and CDR2 FQNEAQ (reference sequence). CDR3 nucleotide sequence: TGTGCCAGCAGCAGAGACAGGGCGGGCACCGGGGAGCTGTTTTTT. It codes for CASSRDRAGTGELFF.

The genes are TRBV29-1 and TRBJ2-1; the match to TRBD2 covers 12 bases. Germline loops: CDR1 SQVTM, CDR2 ANQGSEA. The CDR3 loop spans 17 amino acids. The junction had 8 bases not matched to a gene; V was cut back by 1 base and J by 4 bases. The CDR3 region has the DNA TGCAGCGTTGAAGGGACTAGCGGGAAAGGTTTATACAATGAGCAGTTCTTC. This sequence encodes CSVEGTSGKGLYNEQFF.

The V gene is TRBV5-4, the J gene TRBJ2-7, with 9 bases matching TRBD2. Germline CDR1 and CDR2: SGHNT and YYREEE (reference sequence). CDR3 length: 15 residues. With V trimmed by 0 bases and J by 5 bases, 6 bases remained unmatched. The CDR3 sequence is CASSLGPSGINEQYF. In DNA, the CDR3 is TGTGCCAGCAGCTTGGGTCCTAGCGGGATAAACGAGCAGTACTTC.

CDR3 in amino acids: CASSLSFRHSGNTIYF. The CDR3 DNA reads as TGTGCCAGCAGTTTATCTTTCCGACACTCTGGAAACACCATATATTTT. The gene calls are TRBV27 and TRBJ1-3; the D is unclear. Germline CDR1 MNHEY, CDR2 SMNVEV (reference sequence). The CDR3 runs 16 residues. The V end lost 0 bases, the J end lost 0 bases, and 9 bases lay between the germline ends.

The rearrangement links TRBV4-3 to TRBJ1-2, with D maybe TRBD1 (6 bases). V lost 0 bases to trimming and J lost 7 bases, with 9 bases between them. From germline, CDR1 is LGHNA and CDR2 YSLEER. The CDR3 is 13 amino acids. Here the CDR3 DNA reads TGCGCCAGCAGCCAAGAGGGGGGGCTTGGCTACACCTTC. Protein: CASSQEGGLGYTF.

V usage is TRBV5-4 and J usage is TRBJ1-4; D is perhaps TRBD1 (5 bases). V shed 0 bases and J shed 5 bases, with 11 bases lying between them. The length of the CDR3 is 15 residues. Germline V gene sequence: CDR1 SGHNT, CDR2 YYREEE (reference sequence). The CDR3 loop reads CASSLEPRQNEKLFF. The CDR3 region has the DNA TGTGCCAGCAGCTTGGAACCCCGACAGAATGAAAAACTGTTTTTT.

This clone was detected only a few times. V is TRBV6-1 and J is TRBJ1-1; D is perhaps TRBD1 (6 bases). Germline-derived CDR1 and CDR2 are MNHNS and SASEGT. The V end lost 4 bases, the J end lost 4 bases, and 10 bases lay between the germline ends. CDR3 length equals 13 residues. CDR3 amino acids: CASSAGVVTEAFF. The CDR3 bases are TGTGCCAGCAGTGCAGGGGTGGTCACTGAAGCTTTCTTT.

CDR3 loop: CATGRGEGTGELFF. The CDR3 region has the DNA TGTGCCACCGGGAGGGGGGAAGGCACCGGGGAGCTGTTTTTT. The gene calls are TRBV15 and TRBJ2-2; a possible D gene is TRBD2 (7 bases). Germline values: CDR1 LNHNV, CDR2 YYDKDF (reference sequence). The CDR3 contains 14 residues. Trimming took 8 bases from V and 4 from J, leaving 14 bases between them.

Turning to this clone: The junction departs from the called germline gene at one end, perhaps through a read error. The chain is built from TRBV10-1 and TRBJ2-5, with TRBD2 matching 7 bases. Germline assignment: CDR1 WNHNN and CDR2 SYGVQD (reference sequence). The CDR3 consists of 11 residues. For the CDR3, the DNA is TGCGCCAGATTTAGCGGGTCCCGAATGCACTTC. This sequence encodes CARFSGSRMHF.

V gene TRBV7-9 combines with J gene TRBJ2-7; 10 bases agree with TRBD1. Germline CDR1 and CDR2: SEHNR and FQNEAQ (reference sequence). CDR3 size: 17 residues. V was clipped by 1 base and J by 2 bases; unmatched bases: 8. CDR3 sequence reads: CASSLGASGQGTYEQYF. In DNA form, the CDR3 reads TGTGCCAGCAGCTTAGGGGCTTCGGGACAGGGGACCTACGAGCAGTACTTC. Variable domain in full (rest from reference TRBV7-9 and TRBJ2-7): DTGVSQNPRHKITKRGQNVTFRCDPISEHNRLYWYRQTLGQGPEFLTYFQNEAQLEKSRLLSDRFSAERPKGSFSTLEIQRTEQGDSAMYLCASSLGASGQGTYEQYFGPGTRLTVT.

The chain is built from TRBV5-4 and TRBJ1-3; D gene uncertain. The CDR3 loop spans 14 amino acids. Between the trimmed V and J ends, which lost 4 bases and 0 bases, there was a span of 8 bases. Germline V lookup: CDR1 SGHNT, CDR2 YYREEE (reference sequence). CDR3 DNA: TGTGCCAGCAGCGCGGGAGCCTCTGGAAACACCATATATTTT. As protein: CASSAGASGNTIYF.

The CDR3 spells CASTTMGEGYEQYF. CDR3 bases: TGTGCCAGCACCACCATGGGGGAGGGTTACGAGCAGTACTTC. The rearrangement uses TRBV6-1 and TRBJ2-7, with 7 bases identical to TRBD2. The length of the CDR3 is 14 residues. CDR1 and CDR2 from the germline V gene are MNHNS and SASEGT. J gave up 4 bases and V 7 bases, and 10 bases lay outside the gene matches.

This clone was seen more than once but under ten times. This chain uses TRBV5-5 with TRBJ1-5; possibly TRBD1 for D (5 bases). The germline V gene has CDR1 SGHKS and CDR2 YYEKEE (reference sequence). The V end lost 1 base, the J end lost 0 bases, and 11 bases lay between the germline ends. The CDR3 covers 16 residues. CDR3 region: CASSLQGGHSNQPQHF. CDR3 nucleotides: TGTGCCAGCAGCTTGCAGGGTGGGCATAGCAATCAGCCCCAGCATTTT.

The genes are TRBV19 and TRBJ2-7; TRBD1 matches 7 bases. The CDR3 is 15 residues long. Germline assignment: CDR1 LNHDA and CDR2 SQIVND (reference sequence). Germline trimming cut 1 base from V and 3 bases from J; bases unmatched to any gene: 6. CDR3 in DNA: TGTGCCAGTAGTATAGCTCAGGACAGGCGCTACGAGCAGTACTTC. It translates to CASSIAQDRRYEQYF.

This clone has only a few counts. The chain carries TRBV4-2 and TRBJ2-2, with D perhaps TRBD1 (5 bases). Germline V CDR1 and CDR2: LGHNA, YNFKEQ. Deletions cut 2 bases from V and 5 bases from J, with 12 bases between. CDR3 length: 15 residues. CDR3 DNA: TGTGCCAGCAGCCAATTTACAGGCGCTACCGGGGAGCTGTTTTTT. The encoded protein is CASSQFTGATGELFF.

The chain couples TRBV21-1 to TRBJ2-1; TRBD2 is taken as the D call from the table, unchecked against the DNA. TRBV21-1 is a known pseudogene. The CDR3 runs 16 residues. The CDR3, as DNA: TGTGCCAGCAGCAAAAACCTTAGCGGGGCCTACAATGAGCAGTTCTTC. Its protein is CASSKNLSGAYNEQFF.

V gene TRBV30 combines with J gene TRBJ1-3; D uncertain. V was shortened by 3 bases and J by 5 bases, with 14 bases between the two germline ends. CDR1 and CDR2 (germline): GTSNPN, SVGIG (reference sequence). There are 14 residues in the CDR3. The CDR3 DNA reads TGTGCCTGGAGAGCGGCGGGAATCCGAAACACCATATATTTT. This codes for CAWRAAGIRNTIYF.

The V call is TRBV25-1, the J call TRBJ2-1; TRBD2 agrees at 9 bases. Germline V gene data show CDR1 as MGHDK and CDR2 as SYGVNS. The CDR3 extends over 15 amino acids. V trimming: 3 bases; J trimming: 4 bases; junction bases outside the gene matches: 4. CDR3 DNA sequence: TGTGCCAGCAGTGACTATAGCGGGGGTTACAATGAGCAGTTCTTC. Protein: CASSDYSGGYNEQFF.

This sequence joins TRBV5-5 and TRBJ2-1, with 7 positions matching TRBD2. V shed 5 bases, J shed 11 bases, and the junction held 19 bases outside the gene matches. This CDR3 comprises 16 residues. CDR1 and CDR2 from the germline V gene are SGHKS and YYEKEE (reference sequence). Here the CDR3 reads CASSFRLAGPNGKQFF. The CDR3 coding sequence is TGTGCCAGCAGTTTTCGATTAGCGGGCCCCAATGGGAAGCAGTTCTTC.

Of note for this clone: The germline gene is not matched at one end of the junction; a read error may be the cause. The chain uses TRBV30 and TRBJ2-7; a weak D match, TRBD2 (5 bases). Germline V gene data show CDR1 as GTSNPN and CDR2 as SVGIG (reference sequence). CDR3 length: 13 residues. Here the CDR3 reads CAWNALPRGEQCF. The CDR3 DNA reads TGTGCCTGGAATGCCCTTCCCCGGGGAGAGCAGTGCTTC.

V and J are TRBV19 and TRBJ1-5; TRBD1 is a possible D gene (6 bases). Trimming stripped 9 bases from V and 2 bases from J, with 14 bases between. CDR1 and CDR2 (germline): LNHDA, SQIVND (reference sequence). The CDR3 consists of 14 residues. DNA of the CDR3: TGTGCCAGCGCCGGGACACACGGCAATCAGCCCCAGCATTTT. It encodes CASAGTHGNQPQHF.

The V call is TRBV2, the J call TRBJ1-2, with D possibly being TRBD1 (5 bases). Trimming cost V 10 bases and J 8 bases, with 23 bases left between them. CDR1 and CDR2 from the germline V gene are SNHLY and FYNNEI. The CDR3 length is 14 residues. The CDR3, as DNA: TGTGCCAACCGGGCAGGGCCCTCCCTGGAGGGCTACACCTTC. This encodes CANRAGPSLEGYTF.

The V call is TRBV5-1, the J call TRBJ2-1; 13 bases line up with TRBD2. The V gene's germline CDR1 is SGHRS and CDR2 YFSETQ. J gave up 4 bases and V 1 base, and 5 bases lay outside the gene matches. This CDR3 is built from 17 residues. The CDR3 DNA follows: TGCGCCAGCAGCTTGACTAGCGGGGGGGTAGCGTACAATGAGCAGTTCTTC. Translated: CASSLTSGGVAYNEQFF.

The chain is built from TRBV6-5 and TRBJ2-5; D is possibly TRBD1 (5 bases). CDR3 length: 12 residues. V was shortened by 5 bases and J by 5 bases, with 9 bases between the two germline ends. The germline V gene has CDR1 MNHEY and CDR2 SVGAGI. Written as DNA, the CDR3 is TGTGCCAGCAGTGAGCAGGGTGAGACCCAGTACTTC. As protein: CASSEQGETQYF.

The chain carries TRBV30 and TRBJ2-3, with D possibly matching TRBD2 (5 bases). The length of the CDR3 is 15 residues. V was clipped by 0 bases and J by 2 bases, with 12 bases between them. Germline assignment: CDR1 GTSNPN and CDR2 SVGIG (reference sequence). CDR3 sequence (DNA): TGTGCCTGGAGTGTACGGGCGGACTCCACAGATACGCAGTATTTT. Amino acid sequence: CAWSVRADSTDTQYF. The whole variable domain, filled in from reference TRBV30 and TRBJ2-3, reads SQTIHQWPATLVQPVGSPLSLECTVEGTSNPNLYWYRQAAGRGLQLLFYSVGIGQISSEVPQNLSASRPQDRQFILSSKKLLLSDSGFYLCAWSVRADSTDTQYFGPGTRLTVL.

The V and J genes are TRBV13 and TRBJ2-3; TRBD1 agrees at 9 bases. V lost 4 bases to trimming and J lost 1 base; unmatched junction nucleotides: 3. Germline V gene data show CDR1 as PRHDT and CDR2 as FYEKMQ (reference sequence). The CDR3 has 15 amino acids. The CDR3 DNA reads TGTGCCAGCAGCTCCCGGGACAGGGGCACAGATACGCAGTATTTT. Protein sequence: CASSSRDRGTDTQYF.

V gene TRBV10-3 combines with J gene TRBJ2-3, with 8 positions matching TRBD2. CDR1 ENHRY and CDR2 SYGVKD come from the germline V gene. The CDR3 spans 14 residues. V dropped 10 bases and J dropped 4; count of bases not matched to a gene: 10. The CDR3, as DNA: TGTGCCACCAAGCAGCGGGAGAGCCCAGATACGCAGTATTTT. It yields the protein CATKQRESPDTQYF.